The 24 T cell receptor beta chains listed next were all sequenced from one sample in a study of T-cell memory formation after mild COVID-19 (dated by TCRdb to the early 2020s). To prepare the library, 5' RACE was applied. The instrument given in TCRdb is Illumina NovaSeq 6000. TCRdb applied fastp at Q25 and MiXCR to the public reads, then kept only in-frame beta chains. Records with the same CDR3 protein are collapsed into one entry carrying the most frequent genes and DNA. The sample data list 55,000 to 70,000 distinct CDR3 sequences, and around 30% of these were observed just once. The ten largest clonotypes hold more than 40% of the sample. Sequenced input: PBMCs or a T cell subset sorted from them (not recorded which). These receptors originate from a man aged 18-30 years who had mild COVID-19 (a few samples of this study predate the infection). The sample titles of this study are shuffled in the database, so cell type and time point are left out; the donor was told from shared clones.

The chain has TRBV5-1 and TRBJ2-1; no clear D. The CDR3 totals 15 residues. V was clipped by 0 bases and J by 0 bases, with 7 bases between them. Germline assignment: CDR1 SGHRS and CDR2 YFSETQ. The CDR3 loop reads CASSLELGSYNEQFF. The CDR3 region has the DNA TGCGCCAGCAGCTTGGAGCTGGGCTCCTACAATGAGCAGTTCTTC.

V is TRBV11-2 and J is TRBJ2-1, with D perhaps matching TRBD2 (7 bases). Germline values: CDR1 SGHAT, CDR2 FQNNGV. This CDR3 is 14 amino acids long. V lost 7 bases and J 4 bases, leaving 14 bases between the germline ends. CDR3 residues: CASTQGGGYNEQFF. The CDR3 nucleotides read TGTGCCAGCACCCAAGGGGGGGGATACAATGAGCAGTTCTTC.

In this sample, this clonotype turned up a few times. J is TRBJ2-7 and V is TRBV7-8; D unclear. CDR1 SGHVS and CDR2 FQNEAQ come from the germline V gene. This CDR3 spans 13 amino acids. The V gene lost 3 bases and the J gene lost 5 bases, with 11 bases spanning the gap. DNA for the CDR3: TGTGCCAGCAGCTTTCGGTGGACGGACGAGCAGTACGTC. Encoded protein: CASSFRWTDEQYV.

This clonotype was seen only a few times. As DNA, the CDR3 is TGCGCCAGCAATCCGGGACTAGCGGCCTACGAGCAGTACTTC. Protein: CASNPGLAAYEQYF. The V call is TRBV5-1, the J call TRBJ2-7, with TRBD2 identical over 11 bases. The ends lost 6 bases at V and 2 bases at J; junction bases unmatched: 4. CDR1 and CDR2 from the germline V gene are SGHRS and YFSETQ. The CDR3 loop spans 14 amino acids. Together with reference TRBV5-1 and TRBJ2-7, the CDR3 gives the full variable domain: KAGVTQTPRYLIKTRGQQVTLSCSPISGHRSVSWYQQTPGQGLQFLFEYFSETQRNKGNFPGRFSGRQFSNSRSEMNVSTLELGDSALYLCASNPGLAAYEQYFGPGTRLTVT.

This sequence joins TRBV11-2 and TRBJ2-5; D perhaps matches TRBD2 (5 bases). Germline values: CDR1 SGHAT, CDR2 FQNNGV. The CDR3 totals 15 residues. V gave up 1 base and J gave up 4 bases, with 13 bases separating them. The CDR3 reads CASSLGGEIIETQYF. CDR3 sequence (DNA): TGTGCCAGCAGCTTAGGTGGGGAGATAATAGAGACCCAGTACTTC.

The rearrangement links TRBV20-1 to TRBJ2-3; 11 bases agree with TRBD1. There are 14 residues in the CDR3. Germline V gene lookup returns CDR1 DFQATT and CDR2 SNEGSKA (reference sequence). J gave up 7 bases and V 2 bases, and 5 bases lay outside the gene matches. CDR3 amino acids: CSARPGQGAYTQYF. CDR3 in DNA: TGCAGTGCTAGACCCGGACAGGGGGCCTATACGCAGTATTTT.

J is TRBJ2-1 and V is TRBV24-1; TRBD2 matches 8 bases. Germline CDR1 KGHDR, CDR2 SFDVKD. This CDR3 is 15 amino acids long. V trimming: 5 bases; J trimming: 6 bases; junction bases outside the gene matches: 8. DNA of the CDR3: TGTGCCACCAGTGCACGGGAGGGCGGGCTCAATGAGCAGTTCTTC. As protein: CATSAREGGLNEQFF.

The chain links TRBV25-1 to TRBJ1-6; TRBD1 matches 8 bases. After removal of 3 bases from V and 10 bases from J, the junction contained 5 bases not matched to a gene. The CDR3 has 14 amino acids. Germline-derived CDR1 and CDR2 are MGHDK and SYGVNS. The CDR3 DNA sequence: TGTGCCAGCAGTGAGGGGACAGGCGGGTCACCCCTCCACTTT. This translates into CASSEGTGGSPLHF.

The chain couples TRBV6-2 or TRBV6-3 to TRBJ2-7; D call uncertain. Looked up from germline, CDR1 is MNHEY and CDR2 is SVGEGT. The germline V and J ends were trimmed by 6 bases and 3 bases, with 9 bases remaining between them. The CDR3 contains 12 residues. CDR3 nucleotide sequence: TGTGCCAGCAGAGAGGTGGGCTACGAGCAGTACTTC. Protein sequence: CASREVGYEQYF.

The chain joins TRBV30 to TRBJ2-7, with unresolved D. V dropped 0 bases and J dropped 3 bases, with 6 bases sitting between them. The CDR3 consists of 12 residues. Germline values: CDR1 GTSNPN, CDR2 SVGIG (reference sequence). CDR3 protein: CAWSVHGYEQYF. DNA of the CDR3: TGTGCCTGGAGTGTGCACGGCTACGAGCAGTACTTC.

This clonotype showed up just a few times. The chain couples TRBV5-1 to TRBJ1-3, with 9 nucleotides matching TRBD1. CDR1 and CDR2 from the germline V gene are SGHRS and YFSETQ. V shed 3 bases, J shed 2 bases, and the junction held 3 bases outside the gene matches. The CDR3 loop spans 15 amino acids. The CDR3 loop is CASSWTGEAGNTIYF. The CDR3 region has the DNA TGCGCCAGCAGCTGGACAGGGGAGGCTGGAAACACCATATATTTT. Together with reference TRBV5-1 and TRBJ1-3, the CDR3 gives the full variable domain: KAGVTQTPRYLIKTRGQQVTLSCSPISGHRSVSWYQQTPGQGLQFLFEYFSETQRNKGNFPGRFSGRQFSNSRSEMNVSTLELGDSALYLCASSWTGEAGNTIYFGEGSWLTVV.

This clonotype was picked up a small number of times. The chain couples TRBV7-2 to TRBJ2-7; D is uncertain. Germline values: CDR1 SGHTA, CDR2 FQGNSA. The CDR3 totals 12 residues. Deletions cut 4 bases from V and 3 bases from J, with 7 bases between. The CDR3 reads CASSWRGYEQYF. The CDR3 DNA sequence: TGTGCCAGCAGCTGGAGAGGCTACGAGCAGTACTTC.

There are a few counts of this clonotype. V and J are TRBV20-1 and TRBJ1-1; D is undetermined. V lost 3 bases and J lost 3, with 11 bases in between. The V gene's germline CDR1 is DFQATT and CDR2 SNEGSKA (reference sequence). This CDR3 has 13 residues. The CDR3 coding sequence is TGCAGTGCTAGTGCCACGGTGTACACTGAAGCTTTCTTT. It codes for CSASATVYTEAFF.

A few counts support this clonotype. The chain links TRBV4-3 to TRBJ2-3; perhaps TRBD2 as D (5 bases). Germline CDR1 and CDR2: LGHNA and YSLEER. Trimming removed 0 bases at V and 3 bases at J, with 13 bases between. This CDR3 comprises 16 residues. The CDR3: CASSQESGQRTDTQYF. CDR3 DNA sequence: TGCGCCAGCAGCCAAGAGTCCGGTCAGCGGACAGATACGCAGTATTTT.

This clonotype was observed a few times. V gene TRBV4-1 combines with J gene TRBJ2-3; no firm D call. Looked up from germline, CDR1 is MGHRA and CDR2 is YSYEKL. The ends were cut back, 1 base at V and 2 bases at J, with 10 bases in the middle. The CDR3 covers 15 residues. This CDR3 is CASSQGSRATDTQYF. The CDR3 region has the DNA TGCGCCAGCAGCCAAGGATCCCGGGCCACAGATACGCAGTATTTT.

This clonotype was seen more than once but under ten times. This chain links TRBV7-9 with TRBJ1-1; D not certain. V lost 5 bases and J 0 bases, leaving 7 bases between the germline ends. Per germline, CDR1 SEHNR and CDR2 FQNEAQ (reference sequence). The CDR3 length is 13 residues. As DNA, the CDR3 is TGTGCCAGCAGCCCAACAGTGAACACTGAAGCTTTCTTT. This gives the protein CASSPTVNTEAFF.

This chain uses TRBV29-1 with TRBJ1-3, with no clear D. V was cut by 1 base and J by 0 bases, with 10 bases left in between. The CDR3 runs 15 residues. Per the germline V gene, CDR1 is SQVTM and CDR2 is ANQGSEA. The CDR3 nucleotides are TGCAGCGTTGAAGGTTTAGGATCCTCTGGAAACACCATATATTTT. It specifies CSVEGLGSSGNTIYF.

This clonotype has ten or more counts. This chain joins TRBV7-6 and TRBJ2-7, with a tentative D call TRBD2 (6 bases). The CDR3 extends over 15 amino acids. The germline CDR1 and CDR2 sequences are SGHVS and FNYEAQ. Trimming cost V 4 bases and J 2 bases, with 15 bases left between them. CDR3 residues: CASSSGQGGTYEQYF. Here the CDR3 DNA reads TGTGCCAGCAGCTCAGGGCAGGGCGGGACCTACGAGCAGTACTTC.

In this sample, this clonotype turned up a few times. The chain recombines TRBV6-5 with TRBJ2-7; 8 bases agree with TRBD1. CDR1 is MNHEY, CDR2 SVGAGI, per germline. The CDR3 consists of 12 residues. The J segment lost 5 bases and the V segment lost 8 bases, leaving 5 bases of the junction unmatched. As DNA, the CDR3 is TGTGCCAGCTCGGACAGGGTCGACGAGCAGTACTTC. Translating it yields CASSDRVDEQYF.

This clonotype was counted at least ten times. The chain employs TRBV12-3 or TRBV12-4 and TRBJ1-4; unclear D gene. Trimming cost V 5 bases and J 2 bases, with 9 bases left between them. The CDR3 covers 14 residues. CDR3 nucleotide sequence: TGTGCCAGCAGTCCTAGTGGGACTAATGAAAAACTGTTTTTT. It codes for CASSPSGTNEKLFF.

V usage is TRBV10-3 and J usage is TRBJ2-5, with TRBD2 matching 10 bases. Germline values: CDR1 ENHRY, CDR2 SYGVKD. V was clipped by 5 bases and J by 2 bases; unmatched bases: 5. The CDR3 contains 15 residues. This chain's CDR3 is CAISSGGASQETQYF. Written as DNA, the CDR3 is TGTGCCATCAGTAGCGGGGGGGCCTCGCAAGAGACCCAGTACTTC.

This clonotype was seen only a few times. The chain joins TRBV27 to TRBJ2-7; 10 nucleotides match TRBD2. The germline V gene has CDR1 MNHEY and CDR2 SMNVEV (reference sequence). The CDR3 totals 15 residues. The J segment lost 2 bases and the V segment lost 3 bases, leaving 4 bases of the junction unmatched. The CDR3 here is CASSFRGLAAYEQYF. The CDR3, as DNA: TGTGCCAGCAGTTTTCGCGGACTAGCGGCCTACGAGCAGTACTTC.

V usage is TRBV6-5 and J usage is TRBJ1-5; no clear D gene. The CDR3 totals 14 residues. V was shortened by 4 bases and J by 5 bases, with 12 bases between the two germline ends. From germline, CDR1 is MNHEY and CDR2 SVGAGI. In DNA form, the CDR3 reads TGTGCCAGCAGTTGGAGCAGGTTTGATCAGCCCCAGCATTTT. Translated: CASSWSRFDQPQHF.

V is TRBV7-2 and J is TRBJ2-3; 8 nucleotides match TRBD2. The CDR3 spans 17 residues. Trimming cost V 4 bases and J 7 bases; bases outside gene matches: 16. Germline CDR1 SGHTA, CDR2 FQGNSA. Here the CDR3 reads CASSSWAEQRGRNTQYF. CDR3 DNA sequence: TGTGCCAGCAGCTCCTGGGCCGAGCAGCGGGGGCGAAATACGCAGTATTTT.